These 23 T cell receptor beta chains came from one sample sequenced in a study of T cell responses to AZD1222 COVID-19 vaccine. The table came from immunoSEQ multiplex PCR; TCRdb's copy has only in-frame clones and leaves some out. The sample lists tens of thousands of clones, around 90% occurring once. Sequencing used peripheral blood, obtained on day 0 of AZD1222 vaccination. These receptors all come from an adult in good health.

V gene TRBV18 combines with J gene TRBJ2-5, with TRBD2 identical over 10 bases. Germline CDR1 is KGHSH and CDR2 is LQKENI. With V trimmed by 2 bases and J by 5 bases, 14 bases remained unmatched. The CDR3 covers 18 residues. The DNA of the CDR3 is TGTGCCAGCTCACCAAGGGTCGATAGCGGGAGGCGGAGGGAGACCCAGTACTTC. As protein: CASSPRVDSGRRRETQYF.

The rearrangement joins TRBV6-1 to TRBJ1-5, with 8 positions matching TRBD1. Trimming removed 1 base from V and 7 bases from J; junction bases left unmatched: 6. This CDR3 is 15 amino acids long. Per the germline V gene, CDR1 is MNHNS and CDR2 is SASEGT. The CDR3 coding sequence is TGTGCCAGCAGTGAAGATGGACAGGGCCGGCAGCCCCAGCATTTT. This codes for CASSEDGQGRQPQHF.

The chain joins TRBV5-1 to TRBJ2-1; 13 nucleotides match TRBD2. The junction had 5 bases not matched to a gene; V was cut back by 5 bases and J by 9 bases. CDR1 is SGHRS and CDR2 is YFSETQ in the germline V gene. The length of the CDR3 is 14 residues. Written as DNA, the CDR3 is TGCGCCAGCAGGCCCGGACTAGCGGGAGTTGAGCAGTTCTTC. It yields the protein CASRPGLAGVEQFF.

The genes are TRBV27 and TRBJ2-3; possible D gene TRBD2, 6 bases. The CDR3 consists of 14 residues. V was pared by 5 bases and J by 5 bases, with 14 bases between. In germline, CDR1 is MNHEY, CDR2 SMNVEV (reference sequence). CDR3 in DNA: TGTGCCAGCAGTAGACGGGACTCTAGAGATACGCAGTATTTT. It encodes CASSRRDSRDTQYF.

This clone is a singleton in its sample. The V gene is TRBV6-6, the J gene TRBJ2-7, with 8 bases matching TRBD1. Germline V gene sequence: CDR1 MNHNY, CDR2 SVGAGI (reference sequence). J was trimmed by 7 bases and V by 8 bases; bases with no gene match: 10. The CDR3 runs 13 residues. CDR3 in amino acids: CASGFGQGREQYF. CDR3 sequence (DNA): TGTGCCAGCGGGTTTGGACAGGGTAGAGAGCAGTACTTC.

This rearrangement joins TRBV30 to TRBJ2-7; no clear D gene. The CDR3 spans 11 residues. The V gene's germline CDR1 is GTSNPN and CDR2 SVGIG (reference sequence). Trimming removed 1 base from V and 4 bases from J, with 5 bases in between. The CDR3, as DNA: TGTGCCTGGAGTGATCCGTACGAGCAGTACTTC. It translates to CAWSDPYEQYF.

As DNA, the CDR3 is TGTGCCAGCAGCCCCCCTGTTGGGGGAGAGTCGGGCGGGGAGCTGTTTTTT. This gives the protein CASSPPVGGESGGELFF. The chain employs TRBV9 and TRBJ2-2; D assignment may be TRBD1 or TRBD2 (5 bases each). Deletions cut 4 bases from V and 7 bases from J, with 23 bases between. Germline V gene data show CDR1 as SGDLS and CDR2 as YYNGEE. The CDR3 has 17 amino acids. Full variable domain (remainder filled in from reference TRBV9 and TRBJ2-2): DSGVTQTPKHLITATGQRVTLRCSPRSGDLSVYWYQQSLDQGLQFLIQYYNGEERAKGNILERFSAQQFPDLHSELNLSSLELGDSALYFCASSPPVGGESGGELFFGEGSRLTVL.

The DNA for the CDR3 is TGTGCCTGGAATCCCTCGTGGGGGCTGTCAGTGGATTCACCCCTCCACTTT. It encodes CAWNPSWGLSVDSPLHF. The chain recombines TRBV30 with TRBJ1-6, with a tentative D call TRBD1 (6 bases). V lost 4 bases and J lost 8, with 24 bases in between. Germline CDR1 GTSNPN, CDR2 SVGIG (reference sequence). CDR3 size: 17 residues.

This sequence joins TRBV10-2 and TRBJ2-6; 7 positions match TRBD1. Germline V gene data show CDR1 as WSHSY and CDR2 as SAAADI. There are 14 residues in the CDR3. The J segment lost 2 bases and the V segment lost 7 bases, leaving 2 bases of the junction unmatched. The CDR3 DNA sequence: TGCGCCAGCAAGGGGGCTGCTGGGGCCAACGTCCTGACTTTC. Protein product: CASKGAAGANVLTF.

The chain carries TRBV10-3 and TRBJ2-7; TRBD2 matches 8 bases. The germline V gene has CDR1 ENHRY and CDR2 SYGVKD. CDR3 size: 14 residues. V dropped 7 bases and J dropped 4; count of bases not matched to a gene: 9. Here the CDR3 reads CAITPEAGDYEQYF. DNA for the CDR3: TGTGCCATCACTCCTGAAGCGGGAGATTACGAGCAGTACTTC.

The CDR3 spells CASSLSLATLNTEAFF. DNA for the CDR3: TGTGCCAGCAGTTTATCATTGGCGACTCTGAACACTGAAGCTTTCTTT. The rearrangement uses TRBV27 and TRBJ1-1; D call uncertain. Germline loops: CDR1 MNHEY, CDR2 SMNVEV (reference sequence). Trimming shortened V by 0 bases and J by 0 bases, and 11 bases separated the two germline ends. This CDR3 has 16 amino acids.

The V and J genes are TRBV7-9 and TRBJ2-3; 9 nucleotides match TRBD2. The CDR3 has 16 amino acids. Germline assignment: CDR1 SEHNR and CDR2 FQNEAQ (reference sequence). The trim removed 6 bases at V and 0 bases at J, leaving 7 bases unmatched. CDR3 sequence reads: CASSQRLAASTDTQYF. In nucleotides, the CDR3 is TGTGCCAGCAGTCAGAGACTAGCGGCTAGCACAGATACGCAGTATTTT.

The J gene is TRBJ1-5, the V gene TRBV19; D gene ambiguous. CDR1 and CDR2 (germline): LNHDA, SQIVND (reference sequence). The CDR3 covers 15 residues. V lost 1 base and J lost 0, with 7 bases in between. The CDR3 DNA reads as TGTGCCAGTAGTATAGCCCCGAATAGCAATCAGCCCCAGCATTTT. Translated, it gives CASSIAPNSNQPQHF. Looking up the rest from reference TRBV19 and TRBJ1-5 gives the full variable domain: DGGITQSPKYLFRKEGQNVTLSCEQNLNHDAMYWYRQDPGQGLRLIYYSQIVNDFQKGDIAEGYSVSREKKESFPLTVTSAQKNPTAFYLCASSIAPNSNQPQHFGDGTRLSIL.

The chain carries TRBV3-1 (or the pseudogene TRBV3-2) and TRBJ2-5; D tentatively fits TRBD1 or TRBD2 (5 bases each). Per germline, CDR1 LGHDT and CDR2 YNNKEL (reference sequence). CDR3 length equals 13 residues. Deletions cut 0 bases from V and 4 bases from J, with 6 bases between. In nucleotides, the CDR3 is TGTGCCAGCAGCCAAGATGGGGGAGAGACCCAGTACTTC. Protein sequence: CASSQDGGETQYF.

CDR3 amino acids: CASSEWTLVGTGTEAFF. In DNA form, the CDR3 reads TGTGCCAGCAGTGAATGGACCCTCGTGGGGACTGGGACTGAAGCTTTCTTT. The chain uses TRBV6-1 and TRBJ1-1, with D possibly being TRBD1 (5 bases). The germline V gene has CDR1 MNHNS and CDR2 SASEGT. Trimming cost V 2 bases and J 5 bases, with 21 bases left between them. This CDR3 contains 17 residues.

This clone was seen just once. DNA for the CDR3: TGTGCCAGCAGCTTGTCACCGGTCAGCTATCCCAATGAGCAGTTCTTC. Protein product: CASSLSPVSYPNEQFF. This chain joins TRBV11-2 and TRBJ2-1; D gene unclear. The V end was cut by 3 bases, the J end by 6 bases, with 18 bases between. The CDR3 has 16 amino acids. Germline lookup yields CDR1 SGHAT and CDR2 FQNNGV.

This rearrangement joins TRBV19 to TRBJ1-4; D gene unclear. The CDR3 has 14 residues. The V and J ends lost 9 bases and 5 bases respectively, with 16 bases between them. Germline CDR1 is LNHDA and CDR2 is SQIVND (reference sequence). CDR3 DNA sequence: TGTGCCAGCAAGGACGGGAATCCGAATGAAAAACTGTTTTTT. This gives the protein CASKDGNPNEKLFF.

The chain employs TRBV3-1 (or the pseudogene TRBV3-2) and TRBJ2-6; D possibly uses TRBD1 or TRBD2 (6 bases each). The CDR3 extends over 18 amino acids. CDR1 is LGHDT and CDR2 is YNNKEL in the germline V gene (reference sequence). Trimming took off 0 bases at V and 2 bases at J, with 14 bases between the two ends. The CDR3 bases are TGTGCCAGCAGCCAAGATAGGTTACGGGGGCCTGGGGCCAACGTCCTGACTTTC. Translating it yields CASSQDRLRGPGANVLTF.

This clone was seen more than once but under ten times. This sequence joins TRBV28 and TRBJ2-7; weak D call: TRBD2 (11 bases). There are 17 residues in the CDR3. The V end lost 9 bases, the J end lost 0 bases, and 24 bases lay between the germline ends. Germline V gene lookup returns CDR1 MDHEN and CDR2 SYDVKM. The CDR3 DNA reads as TGTGCCAGTTGGGGACAGGGGACTAGCGGTTTCTCCTACGAGCAGTACTTC. Its translation: CASWGQGTSGFSYEQYF.

In its sample, this clone was seen once. The rearrangement joins TRBV15 to TRBJ1-2; possibly TRBD1 for D (5 bases). Between the trimmed V and J ends, which lost 0 bases and 8 bases, there was a span of 16 bases. From germline, CDR1 is LNHNV and CDR2 YYDKDF (reference sequence). The CDR3 has 15 amino acids. The CDR3 loop reads CATSRDFRDLRGYTF. The CDR3 DNA sequence: TGTGCCACCAGCAGAGATTTTAGGGACCTCAGGGGCTACACCTTC.

The rearrangement links TRBV5-1 to TRBJ2-3; D is perhaps TRBD1 (5 bases). This CDR3 spans 15 amino acids. Germline V gene lookup returns CDR1 SGHRS and CDR2 YFSETQ. The V gene lost 2 bases and the J gene lost 1 base, with 11 bases spanning the gap. CDR3 loop: CASSFGHKGTDTQYF. The CDR3 region has the DNA TGCGCCAGCAGCTTCGGACACAAGGGCACAGATACGCAGTATTTT. The full variable domain, its missing parts supplied by reference TRBV5-1 and TRBJ2-3, is KAGVTQTPRYLIKTRGQQVTLSCSPISGHRSVSWYQQTPGQGLQFLFEYFSETQRNKGNFPGRFSGRQFSNSRSEMNVSTLELGDSALYLCASSFGHKGTDTQYFGPGTRLTVL.

Points on this clone: The junction departs from the called germline gene at one end, perhaps through a read error. The rearrangement joins TRBV7-7 to TRBJ2-3; a possible D gene is TRBD2 (6 bases). This CDR3 comprises 15 residues. Germline values: CDR1 SSHAT, CDR2 FNYEAQ (reference sequence). Written as DNA, the CDR3 is TGTGCTAGCAGCTTAGGCGGGATGAGCACAGATACGCAGTATTTT. Its translation: CASSLGGMSTDTQYF.

DNA of the CDR3: TGTGCCACCAGCAGAGATTCGGGGGGCCAGAGGTTTAGAGATACGCAGTATTTT. It encodes CATSRDSGGQRFRDTQYF. The rearrangement joins TRBV15 to TRBJ2-3; possibly TRBD2 for D (7 bases). Deletions cut 0 bases from V and 5 bases from J, with 21 bases between. The germline CDR1 and CDR2 sequences are LNHNV and YYDKDF (reference sequence). The CDR3 sequence is 18 residues long.